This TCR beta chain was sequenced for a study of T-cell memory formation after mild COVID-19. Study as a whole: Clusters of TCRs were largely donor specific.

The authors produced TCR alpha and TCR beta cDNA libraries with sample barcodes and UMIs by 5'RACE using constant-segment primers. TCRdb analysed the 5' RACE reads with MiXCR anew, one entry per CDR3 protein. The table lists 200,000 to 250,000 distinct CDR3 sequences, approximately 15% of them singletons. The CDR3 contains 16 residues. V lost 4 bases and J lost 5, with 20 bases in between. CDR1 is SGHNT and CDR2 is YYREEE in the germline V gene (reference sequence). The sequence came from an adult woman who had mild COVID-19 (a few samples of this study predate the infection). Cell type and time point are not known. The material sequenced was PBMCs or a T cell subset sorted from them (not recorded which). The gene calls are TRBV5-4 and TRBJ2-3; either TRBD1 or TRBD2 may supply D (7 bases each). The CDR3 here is CASSQGGRGHGDTQYF. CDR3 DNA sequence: TGTGCCAGCAGCCAAGGTGGGAGGGGGCACGGAGATACGCAGTATTTT. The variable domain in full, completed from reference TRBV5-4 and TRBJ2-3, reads ETGVTQSPTHLIKTRGQQVTLRCSSQSGHNTVSWYQQALGQGPQFIFQYYREEENGRGNFPPRFSGLQFPNYSSELNVNALELDDSALYLCASSQGGRGHGDTQYFGPGTRLTVL.